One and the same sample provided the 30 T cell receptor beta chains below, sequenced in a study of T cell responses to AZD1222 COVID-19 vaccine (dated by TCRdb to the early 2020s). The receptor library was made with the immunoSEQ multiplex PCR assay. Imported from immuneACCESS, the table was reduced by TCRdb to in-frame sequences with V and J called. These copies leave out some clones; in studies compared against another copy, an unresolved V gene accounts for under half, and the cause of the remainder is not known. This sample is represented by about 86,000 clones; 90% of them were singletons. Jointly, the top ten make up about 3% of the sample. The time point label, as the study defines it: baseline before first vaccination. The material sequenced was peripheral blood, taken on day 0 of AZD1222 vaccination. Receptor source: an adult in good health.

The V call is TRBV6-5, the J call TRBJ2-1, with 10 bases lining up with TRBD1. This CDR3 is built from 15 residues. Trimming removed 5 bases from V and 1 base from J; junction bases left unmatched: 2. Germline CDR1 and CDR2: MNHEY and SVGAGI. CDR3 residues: CASSRDRGSYNEQFF. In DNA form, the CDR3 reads TGTGCCAGCAGTCGGGACAGGGGTTCCTACAATGAGCAGTTCTTC.

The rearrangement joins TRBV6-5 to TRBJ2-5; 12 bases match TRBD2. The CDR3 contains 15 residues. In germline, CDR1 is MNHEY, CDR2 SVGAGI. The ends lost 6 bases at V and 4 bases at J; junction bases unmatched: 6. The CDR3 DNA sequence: TGTGCCAGCAGCAGACTAGCGGGGGTGAGAGAGACCCAGTACTTC. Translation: CASSRLAGVRETQYF.

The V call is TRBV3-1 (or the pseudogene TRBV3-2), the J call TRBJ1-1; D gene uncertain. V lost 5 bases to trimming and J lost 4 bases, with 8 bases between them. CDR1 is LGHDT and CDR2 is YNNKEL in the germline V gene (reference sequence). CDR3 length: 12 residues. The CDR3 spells CASSGGSTEAFF. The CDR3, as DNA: TGTGCCAGCAGCGGAGGGAGCACTGAAGCTTTCTTT.

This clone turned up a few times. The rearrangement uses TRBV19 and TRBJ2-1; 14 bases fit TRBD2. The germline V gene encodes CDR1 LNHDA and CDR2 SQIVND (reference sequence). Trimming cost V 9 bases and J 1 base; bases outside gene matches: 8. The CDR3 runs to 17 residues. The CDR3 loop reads CASGLAGGILSYNEQFF. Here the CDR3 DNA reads TGTGCCAGCGGACTAGCGGGAGGTATCTTGTCCTACAATGAGCAGTTCTTC.

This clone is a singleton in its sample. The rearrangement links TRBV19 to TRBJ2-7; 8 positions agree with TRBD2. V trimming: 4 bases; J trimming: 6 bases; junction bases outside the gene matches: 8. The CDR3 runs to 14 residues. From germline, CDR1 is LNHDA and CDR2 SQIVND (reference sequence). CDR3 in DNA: TGTGCCAGTAGTAAAGCGGGGGAAAGGCTCGAGCAGTACTTC. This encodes CASSKAGERLEQYF.

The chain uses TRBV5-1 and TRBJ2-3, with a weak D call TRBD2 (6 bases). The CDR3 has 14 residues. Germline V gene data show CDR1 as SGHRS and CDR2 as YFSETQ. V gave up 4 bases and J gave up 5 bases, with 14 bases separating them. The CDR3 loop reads CASSPSAGGDTQYF. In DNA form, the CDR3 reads TGCGCCAGCAGCCCCAGCGCCGGGGGAGATACGCAGTATTTT.

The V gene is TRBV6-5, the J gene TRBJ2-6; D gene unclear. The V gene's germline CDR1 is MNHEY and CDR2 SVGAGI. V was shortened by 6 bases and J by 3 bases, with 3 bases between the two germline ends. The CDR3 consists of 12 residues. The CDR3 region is CASRYGANVLTF. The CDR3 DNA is TGTGCCAGCAGGTATGGGGCCAACGTCCTGACTTTC.

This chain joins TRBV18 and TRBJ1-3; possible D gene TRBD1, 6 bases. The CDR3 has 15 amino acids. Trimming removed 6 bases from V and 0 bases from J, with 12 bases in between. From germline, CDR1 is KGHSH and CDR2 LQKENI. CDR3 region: CASSPDRNSGNTIYF. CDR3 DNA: TGTGCCAGCTCCCCTGACAGGAACTCTGGAAACACCATATATTTT.

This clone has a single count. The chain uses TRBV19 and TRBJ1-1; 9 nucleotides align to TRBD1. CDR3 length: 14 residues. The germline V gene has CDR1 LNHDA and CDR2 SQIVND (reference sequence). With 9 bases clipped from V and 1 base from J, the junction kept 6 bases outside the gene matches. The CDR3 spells CASQQGAPNTEAFF. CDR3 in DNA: TGTGCCAGCCAACAGGGGGCGCCGAACACTGAAGCTTTCTTT.

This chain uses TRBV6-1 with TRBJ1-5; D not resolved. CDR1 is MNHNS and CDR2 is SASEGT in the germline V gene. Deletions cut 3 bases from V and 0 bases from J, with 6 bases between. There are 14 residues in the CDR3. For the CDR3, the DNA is TGTGCCAGCAGTGATGGGTATAGCAATCAGCCCCAGCATTTT. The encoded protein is CASSDGYSNQPQHF.

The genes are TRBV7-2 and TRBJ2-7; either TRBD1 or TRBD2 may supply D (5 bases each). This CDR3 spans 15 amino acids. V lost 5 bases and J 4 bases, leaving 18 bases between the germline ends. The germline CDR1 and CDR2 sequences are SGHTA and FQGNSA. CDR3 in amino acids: CASSQGPTRAYEQYF. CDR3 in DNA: TGTGCCAGCAGCCAGGGACCAACAAGGGCATACGAGCAGTACTTC.

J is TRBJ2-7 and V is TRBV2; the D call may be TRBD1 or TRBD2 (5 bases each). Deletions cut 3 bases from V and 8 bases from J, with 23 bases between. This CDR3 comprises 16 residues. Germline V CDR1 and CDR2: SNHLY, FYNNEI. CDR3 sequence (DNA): TGTGCCAGCAGTGATCAGGGAGACACCGTCCCTGGTCAGCAGTACTTC. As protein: CASSDQGDTVPGQQYF.

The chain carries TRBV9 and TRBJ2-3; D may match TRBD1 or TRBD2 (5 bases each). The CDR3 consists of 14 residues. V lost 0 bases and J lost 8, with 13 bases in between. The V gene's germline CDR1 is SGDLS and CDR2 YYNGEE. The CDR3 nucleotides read TGTGCCAGCAGCGTAGTCGGGACGAGGGGTACGCAGTATTTT. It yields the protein CASSVVGTRGTQYF.

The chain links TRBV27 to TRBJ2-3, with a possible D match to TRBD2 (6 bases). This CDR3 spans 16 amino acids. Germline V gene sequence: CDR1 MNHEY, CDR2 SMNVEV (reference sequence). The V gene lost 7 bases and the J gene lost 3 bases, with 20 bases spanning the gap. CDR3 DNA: TGTGCCAGCACCCTCGGGGGACCAAGGAGTACAGATACGCAGTATTTT. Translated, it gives CASTLGGPRSTDTQYF.

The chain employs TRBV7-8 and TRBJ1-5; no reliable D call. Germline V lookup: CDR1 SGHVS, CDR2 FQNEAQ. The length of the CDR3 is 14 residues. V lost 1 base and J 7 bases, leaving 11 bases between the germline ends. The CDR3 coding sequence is TGTGCCAGCAGCTTAGAGGTGGGGAGCCAGCCCCAGCATTTT. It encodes CASSLEVGSQPQHF.

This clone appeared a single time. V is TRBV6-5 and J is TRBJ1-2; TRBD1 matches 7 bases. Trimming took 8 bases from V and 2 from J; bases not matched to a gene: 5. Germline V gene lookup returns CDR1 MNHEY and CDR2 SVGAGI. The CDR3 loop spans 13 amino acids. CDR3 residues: CASSRGGNYGYTF. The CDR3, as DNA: TGTGCCAGCTCCAGGGGGGGGAACTATGGCTACACCTTC.

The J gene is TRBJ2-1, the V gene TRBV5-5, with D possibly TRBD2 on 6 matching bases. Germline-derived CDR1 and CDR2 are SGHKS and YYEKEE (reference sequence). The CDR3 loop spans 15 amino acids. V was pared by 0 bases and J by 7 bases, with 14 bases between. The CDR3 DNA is TGTGCCAGCAGCTTGGGACCCGGGAGTGGTAATGAGCAGTTCTTC. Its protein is CASSLGPGSGNEQFF.

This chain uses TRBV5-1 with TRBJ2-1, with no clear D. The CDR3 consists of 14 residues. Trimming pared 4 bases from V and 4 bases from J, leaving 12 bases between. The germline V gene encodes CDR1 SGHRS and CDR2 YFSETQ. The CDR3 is CASSPSPVYNEQFF. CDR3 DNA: TGCGCCAGCAGCCCCTCACCGGTTTACAATGAGCAGTTCTTC.

The CDR3 reads CASSVEGTGSSTDTQYF. The CDR3 DNA reads TGTGCCAGCAGCGTAGAGGGGACAGGCTCTAGCACAGATACGCAGTATTTT. The V call is TRBV9, the J call TRBJ2-3; 8 bases are shared with TRBD1. The CDR3 runs to 17 residues. Germline V CDR1 and CDR2: SGDLS, YYNGEE. Germline trimming cut 0 bases from V and 0 bases from J; bases unmatched to any gene: 6.

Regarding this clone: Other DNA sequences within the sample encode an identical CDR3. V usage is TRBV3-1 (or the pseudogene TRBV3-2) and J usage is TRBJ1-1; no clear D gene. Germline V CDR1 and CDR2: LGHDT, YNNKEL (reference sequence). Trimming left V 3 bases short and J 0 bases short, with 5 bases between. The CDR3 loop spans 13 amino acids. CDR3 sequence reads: CASSQGLNTEAFF. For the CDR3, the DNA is TGTGCCAGCAGCCAGGGATTGAACACTGAAGCTTTCTTT.

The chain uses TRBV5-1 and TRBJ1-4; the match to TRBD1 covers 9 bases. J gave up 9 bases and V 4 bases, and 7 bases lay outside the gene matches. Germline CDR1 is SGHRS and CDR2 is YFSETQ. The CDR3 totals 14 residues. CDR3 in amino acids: CASSQTGGEKKLFF. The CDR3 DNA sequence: TGCGCCAGCAGCCAAACAGGGGGCGAGAAAAAACTGTTTTTT.

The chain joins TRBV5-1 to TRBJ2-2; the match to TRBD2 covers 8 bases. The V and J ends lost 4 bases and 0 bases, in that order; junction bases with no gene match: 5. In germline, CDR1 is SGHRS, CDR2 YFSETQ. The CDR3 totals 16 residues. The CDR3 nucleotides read TGCGCCAGCAGCCGGGGCGGGAGGACGAACACCGGGGAGCTGTTTTTT. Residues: CASSRGGRTNTGELFF.

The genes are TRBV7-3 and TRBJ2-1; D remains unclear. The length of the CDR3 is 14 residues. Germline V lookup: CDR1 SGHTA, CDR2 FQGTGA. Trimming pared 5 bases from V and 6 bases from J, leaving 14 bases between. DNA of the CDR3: TGTGCCAGCAGCACCATAGCCTCGGGCAATGAGCAGTTCTTC. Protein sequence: CASSTIASGNEQFF.

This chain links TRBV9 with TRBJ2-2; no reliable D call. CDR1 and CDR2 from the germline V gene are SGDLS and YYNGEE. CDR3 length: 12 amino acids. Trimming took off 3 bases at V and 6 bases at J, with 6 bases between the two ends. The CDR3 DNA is TGTGCCAGCAGCGACCTGGCCGGGGAGCTGTTTTTT. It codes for CASSDLAGELFF.

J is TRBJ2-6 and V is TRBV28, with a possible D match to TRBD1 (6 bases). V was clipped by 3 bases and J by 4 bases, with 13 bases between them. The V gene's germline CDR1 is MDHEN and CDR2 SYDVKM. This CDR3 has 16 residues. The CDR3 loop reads CASSLSGQIGANVLTF. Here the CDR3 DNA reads TGTGCCAGCAGTTTGTCAGGACAGATAGGGGCCAACGTCCTGACTTTC.

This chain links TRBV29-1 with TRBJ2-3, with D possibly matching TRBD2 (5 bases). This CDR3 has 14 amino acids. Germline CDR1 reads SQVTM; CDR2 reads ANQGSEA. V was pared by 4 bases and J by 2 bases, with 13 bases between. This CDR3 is CSVGPRGPTDTQYF. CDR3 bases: TGCAGCGTTGGACCACGCGGGCCCACAGATACGCAGTATTTT.

CDR3 sequence reads: CATYRVEQFF. The CDR3 DNA reads TGTGCCACCTACAGGGTTGAGCAGTTCTTC. V usage is TRBV2 and J usage is TRBJ2-1; a possible D gene is TRBD1 (6 bases). Germline loops: CDR1 SNHLY, CDR2 FYNNEI. The CDR3 has 10 amino acids. V was cut by 10 bases and J by 9 bases, with 10 bases left in between.

CDR3 coding DNA: TGTGCCAGCAGTCCGAGTAACTATGGCTACACCTTC. The encoded protein is CASSPSNYGYTF. This chain uses TRBV28 with TRBJ1-2; D uncertain. Germline V gene sequence: CDR1 MDHEN, CDR2 SYDVKM. The V and J ends lost 5 bases and 1 base respectively, with 5 bases between them. This CDR3 comprises 12 residues.

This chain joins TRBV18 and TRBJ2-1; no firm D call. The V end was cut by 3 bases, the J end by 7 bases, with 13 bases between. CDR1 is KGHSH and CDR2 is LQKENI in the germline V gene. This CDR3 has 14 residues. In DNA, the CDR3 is TGTGCCAGCTCACCTGATGCCGTTGGGAATGAGCAGTTCTTC. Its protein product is CASSPDAVGNEQFF.

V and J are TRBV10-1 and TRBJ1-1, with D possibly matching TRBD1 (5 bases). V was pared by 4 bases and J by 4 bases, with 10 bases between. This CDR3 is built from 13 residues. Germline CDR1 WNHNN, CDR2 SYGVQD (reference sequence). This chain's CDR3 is CASSAGASTEAFF. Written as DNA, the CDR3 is TGCGCCAGCAGTGCCGGGGCATCCACTGAAGCTTTCTTT.